This TCR beta chain was recorded in a study of control samples from healthy donors and cancer patients. Sequenced by immunoSEQ multiplex PCR; TCRdb stores in-frame clones only, minus some. This sample carries 190,000 or so clones, around 93% of them seen once, and the ten largest clones take over 1.3%. CDR1 and CDR2 (germline): KGHSH, LQKENI. The germline V and J ends were trimmed by 3 bases and 6 bases, with 17 bases remaining between them. There are 15 residues in the CDR3. This chain links TRBV18 with TRBJ1-2; tentative D call: TRBD1 (5 bases). This sequence was found in a man between 18 and 29 years old in good health. Source material: blood. In DNA form, the CDR3 reads TGTGCCAGCTCACCCATCCGAGAGGGGCAGCATGGCTACACCTTC. Amino acids: CASSPIREGQHGYTF.